This note documents a single T cell receptor beta chain sequence. Data came from immunoSEQ multiplex PCR; TCRdb stores just in-frame clones and leaves some out. The table includes about 130,000 clones, approximately 88% detected once. This record belongs to a study of T cell responses to AZD1222 COVID-19 vaccine. Trimming cost V 5 bases and J 8 bases, with 21 bases left between them. CDR3 length equals 16 residues. Germline CDR1 is LGHDT and CDR2 is YNNKEL (reference sequence). Sequencing was performed on peripheral blood, taken on day 0 of AZD1222 vaccination. This sequence joins TRBV3-1 (or the pseudogene TRBV3-2) and TRBJ2-2; tentatively, D is TRBD1 (6 bases). This clonotype was obtained from an adult in good health. In DNA form, the CDR3 reads TGTGCCAGCAGCTATGCCCCCGACAGGCTTATGGGGGAGCTGTTTTTT. Amino acids: CASSYAPDRLMGELFF.